This is a list of T cell receptor beta chains from one sample in a study of T-cell memory formation after mild COVID-19. Each CDR3 protein is one row after TCRdb ran MiXCR on the 5' RACE reads. The sample has around 510,000 distinct CDR3 sequences; roughly a fifth are singletons. The sample was PBMCs or a T cell subset sorted from them (not recorded which). The receptors stem from an adult woman who had mild COVID-19 (a few samples of this study predate the infection). Cell type and time point are not known. The CDR3 runs from the conserved cysteine through the conserved F or W. D genes are given only for firm matches. Clone size is stated in some rows and not others, as once, few, many or a class when expanded.

TRBV9	-	TRBJ2-7	TRBD2	TGTGCCAGCAGCGCTAGCGGGGGGGCCCTCCTCGAGCAGTACTTC	CASSASGGALLEQYF
TRBV29-1	few	TRBJ2-3	TRBD1	TGCAGCGTTGTGGGCAGGGGGCTAGATACGCAGTATTTT	CSVVGRGLDTQYF
TRBV5-4	-	TRBJ2-7	-	TGTGCCAGCAGCTTGCCGTCAGGGTACGAGCAGTACTTC	CASSLPSGYEQYF
TRBV7-2	many	TRBJ2-7	-	TGTGCCAGCAGCTTAGCGGGGTTAACCTACGAGCAGTACTTC	CASSLAGLTYEQYF
TRBV29-1	-	TRBJ1-3	-	TGCAGCGTTGAGGGGCACCCTACATCTGGAAACACCATATATTTT	CSVEGHPTSGNTIYF
TRBV27	few	TRBJ2-6	-	TGTGCCAGCAGTCCACGCAGTGGGGCCAACGTCCTGACTTTC	CASSPRSGANVLTF
TRBV7-8	few	TRBJ2-1	TRBD1	TGTGCCAGCAGTCGCATCGACAGGGTAGATGAGCAGTTCTTC	CASSRIDRVDEQFF
TRBV2	few	TRBJ2-7	TRBD1	TGTGCCAGCAGCCGCGGCGGGGACAGGGCCTACGAGCAGTACTTC	CASSRGGDRAYEQYF
TRBV7-9	few	TRBJ1-1	TRBD1	TGTGCCAGCGACTGGACAGGGAACACTGAAGCTTTCTTT	CASDWTGNTEAFF
TRBV9	-	TRBJ1-1	-	TGTGCCAGCAGCCCAAAGGACAGAAACACTGAAGCTTTCTTT	CASSPKDRNTEAFF
TRBV29-1	few	TRBJ1-1	-	TGCAGCGTTGTGCAACAGGGCAGCCCCCCCACTGAAGCTTTCTTT	CSVVQQGSPPTEAFF
TRBV5-1	few	TRBJ1-2	-	TGCGCCAGCAGCTTGGGTAGGGACGGATATAACTATGGCTACACCTTC	CASSLGRDGYNYGYTF
TRBV7-6	-	TRBJ2-7	TRBD1	TGTGCCAGCAGCGCCACGGGACAGGTTTACGAGCAGTACTTC	CASSATGQVYEQYF
TRBV10-3	-	TRBJ2-1	-	TGTGCCACCCTGGACGAACGCTACAATGAGCAGTTCTTC	CATLDERYNEQFF
TRBV12-3/TRBV12-4	many	TRBJ2-1	-	TGTGCCAGCAGCCCTACCAGGAATGAGCAGTTCTTC	CASSPTRNEQFF
TRBV29-1	few	TRBJ1-3	-	TGCAGCGTGACCGAGGGAGGAAACACCATATATTTT	CSVTEGGNTIYF
TRBV7-9	-	TRBJ2-7	-	TGTGCCAGCAGCTCCATCGGGGGCGCTTCCTACGAGCAGTACTTC	CASSSIGGASYEQYF
TRBV12-3/TRBV12-4	-	TRBJ2-3	-	TGTGCCAGCAGTTTTTCTACGGGCCACACAGATACGCAGTATTTT	CASSFSTGHTDTQYF